This T cell receptor (beta chain) emerged from a study of human T cells and chemical hapten exposure. Turning to the study itself: How much TCR each sample yielded varied, mostly because pooled library volumes differed slightly. Findings of the study overall: TCRs above 1 in 1000 frequency did not change with DPC sensitization.

Library preparation tagged each individual cDNA molecule with a unique molecular identifier. How the authors handled the data: Samples contained a median of roughly 99,000 TCRs, with a range of roughly 20,000 to 690,600. Using its own MiXCR run on the RACE reads, TCRdb lists one record per CDR3 protein. The authors' filters were not applied to this entry. The sample holds about 130,000 distinct CDR3 sequences, approximately 9.5% seen once. The sample's time point: healthy volunteer bleed at 2 weeks. Total RNA was isolated from whole blood that had not been fractionated. A word on this clonotype: What it binds is not known.

The CDR3 is made up of 14 amino acids. Per germline, CDR1 ENHRY and CDR2 SYGVKD. The sample was whole blood. This receptor was identified in a male donor in good health. Some clones in this sample may be carry-over from other donors' samples. V gene TRBV10-3 combines with J gene TRBJ2-7; 8 bases align to TRBD2. CDR3 in DNA: TGTGCATCCTCGGGGGGGGAGTACTCCTACGAGCAGTACTTC. Protein: CASSGGEYSYEQYF.